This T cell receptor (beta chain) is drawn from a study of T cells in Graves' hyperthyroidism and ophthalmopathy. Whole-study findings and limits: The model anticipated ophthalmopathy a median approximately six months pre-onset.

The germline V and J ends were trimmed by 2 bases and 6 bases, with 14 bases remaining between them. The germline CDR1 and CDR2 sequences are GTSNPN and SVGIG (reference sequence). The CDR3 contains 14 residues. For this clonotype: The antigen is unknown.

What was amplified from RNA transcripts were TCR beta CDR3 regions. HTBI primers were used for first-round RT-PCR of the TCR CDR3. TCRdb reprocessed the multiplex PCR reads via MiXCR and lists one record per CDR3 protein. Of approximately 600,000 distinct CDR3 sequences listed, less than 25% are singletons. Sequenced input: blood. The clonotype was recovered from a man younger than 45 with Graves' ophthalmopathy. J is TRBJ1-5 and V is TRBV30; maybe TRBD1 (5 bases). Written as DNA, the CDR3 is TGTGCCTGGAGTACGAGGGGAGTGACTCAGCCCCAGCATTTT. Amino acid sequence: CAWSTRGVTQPQHF.